This T cell receptor (beta chain) was sequenced in a study of blood T cell repertoires in COVID-19. Followed over time, Seattle patients had been enrolled while infection was active. Original analysis: Estimation of nucleated cell counts relied on the amplification of reference gene primers. Sequenced by immunoSEQ multiplex PCR; TCRdb stores in-frame clones only, minus some. That table furnishes V, J and clone size, whereas the DNA furnished D and trimming. The sample holds around 300,000 clones; 90% are singletons and the top ten take approximately 7.5%. Germline assignment: CDR1 SGDLS and CDR2 YYNGEE. CDR3 length equals 16 residues. Between the trimmed V and J ends, which lost 3 bases and 1 base, there was a span of 11 bases.

V usage is TRBV9 and J usage is TRBJ1-6; D call uncertain. The sequence was collected from a woman in her twenties or thirties with COVID-19, enrolled during active disease. The sequenced sample consisted of peripheral blood. CDR3 sequence (DNA): TGTGCCAGCAGCGGGACTTCGGGATCCTATAATTCACCCCTCCACTTT. Protein sequence: CASSGTSGSYNSPLHF.